This TCR beta chain stems from a study of blood T cell repertoires in COVID-19. On the study more broadly: The study drew acute and convalescent COVID-19 samples from the United States, Italy and Spain. Sources were T cells, B-cell-depleted T cells, or PBMCs; the material itself was cDNA or gDNA.

CDR3 length: 11 amino acids. Trimming removed 8 bases from V and 8 bases from J, with 9 bases in between. CDR1 is MRHNA, CDR2 SNTAGT, per germline. The authors' processing: The authors estimated nucleated cell counts from reference gene primer amplification. Sequencing was performed with immunoSEQ multiplex PCR; in TCRdb, only in-frame clones are kept and a portion is missing. D and trimming come from the DNA, and the V and J calls and clone size come from that table. The sample has about 46,000 clones; around nine tenths are singletons. V is TRBV6-4 and J is TRBJ1-4; D gene unclear. Sequenced: peripheral blood. The TCR was taken from a man aged 50 to 59 with acute or convalescent COVID-19. Here the CDR3 reads CASPSEEKLFF. The DNA for the CDR3 is TGTGCCAGCCCGTCGGAGGAAAAACTGTTTTTT.